A single sample gave rise to the 26 T cell receptor beta chains below, sequenced in a study of T cells in Graves' hyperthyroidism and ophthalmopathy. Amplification yielded TCR beta CDR3 regions, with RNA transcripts as the source. The HTBI set primed first-round TCR CDR3 RT-PCR. TCRdb ran MiXCR on the multiplex PCR reads and lists one entry per CDR3 protein. Of hundreds of thousands of distinct CDR3 sequences in the sample, roughly 40% are singletons; the top ten hold more than 7%. Source material: blood. The origin of the receptors is a man aged 18-30 years with Graves' hyperthyroidism.

The chain links TRBV4-3 to TRBJ2-7; perhaps TRBD2 as D (6 bases). Germline values: CDR1 LGHNA, CDR2 YSLEER. This CDR3 has 16 residues. The V gene lost 0 bases and the J gene lost 4 bases, with 16 bases spanning the gap. The CDR3 DNA reads TGCGCCAGCAGCCAAGATCGAGGACCCGGGGGATACGAGCAGTACTTC. Its translation: CASSQDRGPGGYEQYF.

The sample holds a few counts of this clonotype. The chain carries TRBV12-3 or TRBV12-4 and TRBJ1-1, with D unresolved. V lost 6 bases and J 6 bases, leaving 11 bases between the germline ends. The CDR3 length is 12 residues. The CDR3 spells CASRSELPEAFF. In nucleotides, the CDR3 is TGTGCCAGCAGATCGGAGTTACCTGAAGCTTTCTTT.

The table lists this clonotype with a few counts. The chain recombines TRBV19 with TRBJ2-5, with 8 nucleotides matching TRBD1. Germline V gene sequence: CDR1 LNHDA, CDR2 SQIVND (reference sequence). The J segment lost 5 bases and the V segment lost 4 bases, leaving 9 bases of the junction unmatched. CDR3 size: 15 residues. The CDR3 nucleotides read TGTGCCAGTAGTAGAGGAACAGGGGGAGAGGAGACCCAGTACTTC. Protein sequence: CASSRGTGGEETQYF.

Note on this clonotype: This may stem from a read error, because a much larger clone lies one nucleotide away. This chain joins TRBV15 and TRBJ2-5; D uncertain. CDR1 LNHNV and CDR2 YYDKDF come from the germline V gene (reference sequence). This CDR3 comprises 16 residues. V was shortened by 1 base and J by 5 bases, with 17 bases between the two germline ends. The CDR3: CATSRVRVGLGETQYF. The CDR3 DNA sequence: TGTGCCACCAGCAGAGTCAGAGTGGGGTTAGGGGAGACCCAGTACTTC. The full variable domain, rest sourced from reference TRBV15 and TRBJ2-5, is DAMVIQNPRYQVTQFGKPVTLSCSQTLNHNVMYWYQQKSSQAPKLLFHYYDKDFNNEADTPDNFQSRRPNTSFCFLDIRSPGLGDTAMYLCATSRVRVGLGETQYFGPGTRLLVL.

This clonotype was recorded a few times. The rearrangement links TRBV29-1 to TRBJ2-2; D not resolved. The CDR3 sequence is 14 residues long. The germline CDR1 and CDR2 sequences are SQVTM and ANQGSEA. Trimming shortened V by 2 bases and J by 1 base, and 8 bases separated the two germline ends. CDR3 sequence: CSVESRGNTGELFF. DNA of the CDR3: TGCAGCGTTGAAAGCCGAGGGAACACCGGGGAGCTGTTTTTT.

There are a few counts of this clonotype. This CDR3 reads CASSYGSTTYEQYF. Here the CDR3 DNA reads TGTGCCAGCAGTTACGGGTCCACAACCTACGAGCAGTACTTC. The chain uses TRBV6-5 and TRBJ2-7; D is unresolved. Trimming left V 2 bases short and J 2 bases short, with 10 bases between. CDR1 and CDR2 from the germline V gene are MNHEY and SVGAGI. The CDR3 contains 14 residues.

This clonotype was observed many times. CDR3 DNA: TGTGCCAGCGAATTGACAGGGAACACTGAAGCTTTCTTT. It is translated as CASELTGNTEAFF. J is TRBJ1-1 and V is TRBV2, with D maybe TRBD1 (6 bases). The CDR3 runs to 13 residues. Between the trimmed V and J ends, which lost 8 bases and 1 base, there was a span of 11 bases. Germline assignment: CDR1 SNHLY and CDR2 FYNNEI.

The V call is TRBV9, the J call TRBJ2-2; D is possibly TRBD2 (6 bases). The CDR3 is 16 residues long. V was pared by 3 bases and J by 4 bases, with 16 bases between. Germline V gene data show CDR1 as SGDLS and CDR2 as YYNGEE. This chain's CDR3 is CASSGGRGRGTGELFF. The CDR3 region has the DNA TGTGCCAGCAGCGGAGGGCGGGGACGAGGCACCGGGGAGCTGTTTTTT.

A word on this clonotype: A read error may produce the germline difference seen at one junction end. The rearrangement links TRBV5-1 to TRBJ2-7; D possibly corresponds to TRBD1 (6 bases). The CDR3 length is 14 residues. Germline V lookup: CDR1 SGHRS, CDR2 YFSETQ. CDR3 residues: CAGSSRDTVYEQYF. The CDR3 DNA follows: TGCGCCGGCAGCTCCCGGGACACCGTCTACGAGCAGTACTTC.

The chain has TRBV29-1 and TRBJ2-7; possibly TRBD2 for D (5 bases). The CDR3 covers 12 residues. Germline CDR1 and CDR2: SQVTM and ANQGSEA. V was shortened by 6 bases and J by 3 bases, with 12 bases between the two germline ends. The CDR3 nucleotides are TGCAGCGTCGTAACGGGAAACTACGAGCAGTACTTC. Protein: CSVVTGNYEQYF.

In this sample, this clonotype turned up a few times. Relative to the germline gene, one junction end is altered; a read error may explain this. The gene calls are TRBV10-3 and TRBJ1-5, with TRBD1 matching over 7 bases. This CDR3 has 14 residues. Germline CDR1 ENHRY, CDR2 SYGVKD. In DNA form, the CDR3 reads TGTGCCAGCAGTCCGGGACAGAGGGACCAGCCCCAGCATTTT. Translation: CASSPGQRDQPQHF.

The chain combines TRBV9 with TRBJ2-7; possibly TRBD2 for D (5 bases). CDR1 and CDR2 from the germline V gene are SGDLS and YYNGEE. V lost 0 bases to trimming and J lost 6 bases, with 10 bases between them. The CDR3 runs 13 residues. The CDR3 DNA reads TGTGCCAGCAGCGTAGTTAGCGTGGGCGAGCAGTACTTC. Protein sequence: CASSVVSVGEQYF.

The chain joins TRBV10-3 to TRBJ1-2; a weak D match, TRBD1 (6 bases). The CDR3 sequence is 13 residues long. CDR1 and CDR2 from the germline V gene are ENHRY and SYGVKD. The V end lost 5 bases, the J end lost 3 bases, and 10 bases lay between the germline ends. DNA for the CDR3: TGTGCCATCAGTCCGGCAGGGGACTATGGCTACACCTTC. This gives the protein CAISPAGDYGYTF.

Ten or more counts support this clonotype. The chain has TRBV7-9 and TRBJ1-1; 7 bases are shared with TRBD1. After removal of 5 bases from V and 3 bases from J, the junction contained 9 bases not matched to a gene. Per germline, CDR1 SEHNR and CDR2 FQNEAQ (reference sequence). This CDR3 contains 15 residues. CDR3 amino acids: CASSATGYGDTEAFF. The DNA for the CDR3 is TGTGCCAGCAGCGCGACAGGGTACGGGGACACTGAAGCTTTCTTT.

The CDR3 DNA sequence: TGCAGTGCGTACTTCAGGGCCCAAGAGACCCAGTACTTC. It codes for CSAYFRAQETQYF. The V call is TRBV20-1, the J call TRBJ2-5; TRBD1 is a possible D gene (5 bases). The CDR3 runs to 13 residues. V was shortened by 6 bases and J by 1 base, with 12 bases between the two germline ends. Germline V CDR1 and CDR2: DFQATT, SNEGSKA (reference sequence).

At least ten counts were recorded for this clonotype. The J gene is TRBJ1-6, the V gene TRBV5-1; D unclear. The ends were cut back, 5 bases at V and 7 bases at J, with 22 bases in the middle. The CDR3 consists of 17 residues. Germline V CDR1 and CDR2: SGHRS, YFSETQ. In DNA form, the CDR3 reads TGCGCCAGCAGAAATACCGTAACGCACGAGAGGAATTCACCCCTCCACTTT. Translating it yields CASRNTVTHERNSPLHF.

The chain links TRBV29-1 to TRBJ2-7; 8 nucleotides match TRBD1. V lost 4 bases, J lost 0 bases, and 5 bases stayed unmatched. Germline CDR1 and CDR2: SQVTM and ANQGSEA. This CDR3 comprises 14 residues. CDR3 region: CSVAPQGVSYEQYF. CDR3 sequence (DNA): TGCAGCGTTGCTCCACAGGGGGTCTCCTACGAGCAGTACTTC.

The rearrangement joins TRBV20-1 to TRBJ1-1, with 10 bases lining up with TRBD1. The V gene's germline CDR1 is DFQATT and CDR2 SNEGSKA (reference sequence). V shed 3 bases, J shed 10 bases, and the junction held 11 bases outside the gene matches. CDR3 length: 14 residues. DNA for the CDR3: TGCAGTGCTAGCCCCGGACAGGGGGTTGGAAGAGCTTTCTTT. This translates into CSASPGQGVGRAFF.

This clonotype was counted ten times or more. The CDR3 bases are TGTGCCACCAGCAGAGAGGCCGGGGGGGAGACCCAGTACTTC. This encodes CATSREAGGETQYF. The V gene is TRBV15, the J gene TRBJ2-5; 7 bases are a match to TRBD2. From germline, CDR1 is LNHNV and CDR2 YYDKDF (reference sequence). The trim removed 0 bases at V and 5 bases at J, leaving 3 bases unmatched. The length of the CDR3 is 14 residues.

Details on this clonotype: The junction departs from germline at one end; a sequencing error may be responsible. The chain couples TRBV5-1 to TRBJ2-7; D is perhaps TRBD1 or TRBD2 (5 bases each). CDR3 length: 16 residues. Germline V gene lookup returns CDR1 SGHRS and CDR2 YFSETQ. The CDR3 is CASSLSGQLSSHEQYF. Here the CDR3 DNA reads TGCGCCAGCAGCTTGTCGGGGCAGCTCAGCTCCCACGAGCAGTACTTC.

The rearrangement uses TRBV15 and TRBJ2-1; 7 bases fit TRBD1. The germline gives CDR1 LNHNV, CDR2 YYDKDF (reference sequence). The CDR3 covers 13 residues. The V gene end was trimmed by 8 bases and the J gene end by 5 bases; junction bases not matched to a gene: 6. CDR3 sequence: CATARDSDNEQFF. The CDR3 region has the DNA TGTGCCACCGCCCGGGACAGTGACAATGAGCAGTTCTTC. Full variable domain (rest looked up from reference TRBV15 and TRBJ2-1): DAMVIQNPRYQVTQFGKPVTLSCSQTLNHNVMYWYQQKSSQAPKLLFHYYDKDFNNEADTPDNFQSRRPNTSFCFLDIRSPGLGDTAMYLCATARDSDNEQFFGPGTRLTVL.

This chain connects TRBV7-9 to TRBJ2-7; D is undetermined. CDR1 SEHNR and CDR2 FQNEAQ come from the germline V gene (reference sequence). Trimming took off 5 bases at V and 0 bases at J, with 14 bases between the two ends. The CDR3 totals 15 residues. As DNA, the CDR3 is TGTGCCAGCAGCCCCGGTCGACGGAGCTCCTACGAGCAGTACTTC. Protein: CASSPGRRSSYEQYF.

The chain links TRBV2 to TRBJ1-6, with 8 bases aligning to TRBD1. After removal of 7 bases from V and 8 bases from J, the junction contained 7 bases not matched to a gene. The germline V gene encodes CDR1 SNHLY and CDR2 FYNNEI. This CDR3 is built from 14 residues. The CDR3 loop reads CASIRDRRDSPLHF. CDR3 DNA sequence: TGTGCCAGCATCCGGGACAGGAGAGATTCACCCCTCCACTTT.

This clonotype was detected many times. The rearrangement uses TRBV20-1 and TRBJ1-2, with a tentative D call TRBD1 (5 bases). V lost 2 bases, J lost 9 bases, and 10 bases lay in between. Germline V gene lookup returns CDR1 DFQATT and CDR2 SNEGSKA (reference sequence). This CDR3 is 11 amino acids long. The CDR3 loop reads CSARLSGSYTF. As DNA, the CDR3 is TGCAGTGCTAGACTGTCAGGGAGCTACACCTTC.

Only a few counts were recorded for this clonotype. This chain links TRBV19 with TRBJ1-2, with D perhaps matching TRBD1 (6 bases). From germline, CDR1 is LNHDA and CDR2 SQIVND (reference sequence). CDR3 length: 13 amino acids. Trimming stripped 3 bases from V and 4 bases from J, with 9 bases between. The CDR3 DNA follows: TGTGCCAGTAGTATTGTACAGGGCTATGGCTACACCTTC. Translated: CASSIVQGYGYTF.

The V gene is TRBV5-5, the J gene TRBJ2-5; maybe TRBD2 (6 bases). V was cut by 3 bases and J by 3 bases, with 9 bases left in between. Germline-derived CDR1 and CDR2 are SGHKS and YYEKEE (reference sequence). CDR3 size: 13 residues. The CDR3 DNA follows: TGTGCCAGCAGCTATTGGGGGGAAGAGACCCAGTACTTC. Translation gives CASSYWGEETQYF.